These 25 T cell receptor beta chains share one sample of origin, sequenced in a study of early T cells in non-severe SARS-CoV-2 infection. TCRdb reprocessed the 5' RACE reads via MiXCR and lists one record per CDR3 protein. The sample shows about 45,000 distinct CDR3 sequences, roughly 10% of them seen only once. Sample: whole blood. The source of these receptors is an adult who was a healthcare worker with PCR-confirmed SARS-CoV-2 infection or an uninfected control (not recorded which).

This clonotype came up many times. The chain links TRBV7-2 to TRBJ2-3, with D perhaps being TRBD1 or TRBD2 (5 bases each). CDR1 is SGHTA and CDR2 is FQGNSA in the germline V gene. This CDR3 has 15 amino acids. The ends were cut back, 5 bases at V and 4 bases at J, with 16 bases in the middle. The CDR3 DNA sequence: TGTGCCAGCAGCGTCGGGGCCTACAACTCAGATACGCAGTATTTT. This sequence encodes CASSVGAYNSDTQYF.

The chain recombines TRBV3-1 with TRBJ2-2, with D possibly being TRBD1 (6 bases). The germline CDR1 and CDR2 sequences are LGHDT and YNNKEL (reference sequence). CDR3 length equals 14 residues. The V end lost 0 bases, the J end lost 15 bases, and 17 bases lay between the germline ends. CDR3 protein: CASSQDTGTRGLFF. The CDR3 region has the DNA TGTGCCAGCAGCCAAGATACAGGGACCCGTGGGTTGTTTTTT.

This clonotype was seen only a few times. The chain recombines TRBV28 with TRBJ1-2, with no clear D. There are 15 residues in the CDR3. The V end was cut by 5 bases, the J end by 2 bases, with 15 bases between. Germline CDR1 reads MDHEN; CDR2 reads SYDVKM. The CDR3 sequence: CASSNPPGGNYGYTF. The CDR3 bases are TGTGCCAGCAGTAACCCCCCTGGAGGGAACTATGGCTACACCTTC.

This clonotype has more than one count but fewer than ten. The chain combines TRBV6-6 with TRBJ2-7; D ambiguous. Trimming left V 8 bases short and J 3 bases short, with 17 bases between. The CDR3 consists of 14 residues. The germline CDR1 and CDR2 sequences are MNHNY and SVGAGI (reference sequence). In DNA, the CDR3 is TGTGCCAGCTCTTTAAACAGCGAATTCTACGAGCAGTACTTC. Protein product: CASSLNSEFYEQYF.

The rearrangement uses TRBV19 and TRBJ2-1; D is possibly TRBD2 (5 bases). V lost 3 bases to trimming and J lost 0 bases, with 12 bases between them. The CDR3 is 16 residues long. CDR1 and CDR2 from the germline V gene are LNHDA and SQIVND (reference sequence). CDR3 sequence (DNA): TGTGCCAGTAGTATTAGAGGCGGGCACTCCTACAATGAGCAGTTCTTC. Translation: CASSIRGGHSYNEQFF.

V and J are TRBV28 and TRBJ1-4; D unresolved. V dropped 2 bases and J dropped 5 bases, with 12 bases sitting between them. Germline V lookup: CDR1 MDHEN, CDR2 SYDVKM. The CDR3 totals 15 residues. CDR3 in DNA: TGTGCCAGCAGTTTAGGCTCACAGCTAAATGAAAAACTGTTTTTT. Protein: CASSLGSQLNEKLFF.

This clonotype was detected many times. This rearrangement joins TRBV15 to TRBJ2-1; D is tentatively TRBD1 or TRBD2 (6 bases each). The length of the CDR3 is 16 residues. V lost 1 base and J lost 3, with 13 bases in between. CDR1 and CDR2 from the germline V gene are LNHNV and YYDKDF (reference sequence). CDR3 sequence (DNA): TGTGCCACCAGCAGAGTATCCGGGGGCTTCTACAATGAGCAGTTCTTC. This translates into CATSRVSGGFYNEQFF.

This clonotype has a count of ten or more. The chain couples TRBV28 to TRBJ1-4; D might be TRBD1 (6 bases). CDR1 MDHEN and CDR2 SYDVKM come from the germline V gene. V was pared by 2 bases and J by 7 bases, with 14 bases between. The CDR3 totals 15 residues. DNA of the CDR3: TGTGCCAGCAGTTTAGTGGGCAGGGGAGGTGAAAAACTGTTTTTT. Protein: CASSLVGRGGEKLFF.

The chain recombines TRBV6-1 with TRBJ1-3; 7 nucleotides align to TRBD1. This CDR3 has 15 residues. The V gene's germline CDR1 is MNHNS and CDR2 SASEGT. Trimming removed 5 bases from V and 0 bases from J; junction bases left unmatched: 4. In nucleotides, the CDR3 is TGTGCCAGCAGTCACACAGGGGACTCTGGAAACACCATATATTTT. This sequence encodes CASSHTGDSGNTIYF.

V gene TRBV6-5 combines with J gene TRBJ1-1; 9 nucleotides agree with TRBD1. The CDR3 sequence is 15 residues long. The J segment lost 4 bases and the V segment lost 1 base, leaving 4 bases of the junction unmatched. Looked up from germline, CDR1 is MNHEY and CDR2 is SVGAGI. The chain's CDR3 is CASSYYTGGATEAFF. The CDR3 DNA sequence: TGTGCCAGCAGTTACTACACAGGGGGCGCCACTGAAGCTTTCTTT.

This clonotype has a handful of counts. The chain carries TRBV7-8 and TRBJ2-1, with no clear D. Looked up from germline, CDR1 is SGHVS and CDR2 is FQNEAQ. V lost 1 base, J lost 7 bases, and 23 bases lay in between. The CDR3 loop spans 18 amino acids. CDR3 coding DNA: TGTGCCAGCAGCTTAGGTATCGATTATGACTCTGAAACGAATGAGCAGTTCTTC. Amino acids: CASSLGIDYDSETNEQFF.

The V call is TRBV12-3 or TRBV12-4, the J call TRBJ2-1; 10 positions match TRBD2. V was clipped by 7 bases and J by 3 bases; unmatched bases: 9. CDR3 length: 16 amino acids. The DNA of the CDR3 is TGTGCCAGCACCCTAGCGGGGGCAACTATCTACAATGAGCAGTTCTTC. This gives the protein CASTLAGATIYNEQFF.

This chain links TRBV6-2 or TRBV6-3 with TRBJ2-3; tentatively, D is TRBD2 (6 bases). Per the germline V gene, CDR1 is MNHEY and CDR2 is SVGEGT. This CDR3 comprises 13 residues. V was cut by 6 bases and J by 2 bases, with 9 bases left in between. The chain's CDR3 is CASRRDDTDTQYF. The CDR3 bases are TGTGCCAGCAGGCGGGACGACACAGATACGCAGTATTTT.

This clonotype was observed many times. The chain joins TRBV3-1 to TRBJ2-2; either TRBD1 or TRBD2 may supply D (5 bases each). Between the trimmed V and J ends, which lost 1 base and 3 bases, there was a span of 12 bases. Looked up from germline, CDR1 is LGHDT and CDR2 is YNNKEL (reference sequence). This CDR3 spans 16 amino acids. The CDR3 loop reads CASSQGGQGHTGELFF. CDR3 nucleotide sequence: TGTGCCAGCAGCCAAGGTGGGCAGGGACACACCGGGGAGCTGTTTTTT.

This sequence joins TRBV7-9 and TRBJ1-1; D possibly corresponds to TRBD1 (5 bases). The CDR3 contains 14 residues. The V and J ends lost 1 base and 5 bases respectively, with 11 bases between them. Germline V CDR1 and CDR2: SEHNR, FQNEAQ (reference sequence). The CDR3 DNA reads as TGTGCCAGCAGCTTAGGGGCAGGGACGACTGAAGCTTTCTTT. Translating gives CASSLGAGTTEAFF.

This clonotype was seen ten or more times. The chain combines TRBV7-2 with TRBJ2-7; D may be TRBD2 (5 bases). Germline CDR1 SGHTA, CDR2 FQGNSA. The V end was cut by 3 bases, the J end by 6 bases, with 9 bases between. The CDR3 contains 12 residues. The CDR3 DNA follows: TGTGCCAGCAGCTTGACTGCGGGCGAGCAGTACTTC. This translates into CASSLTAGEQYF.

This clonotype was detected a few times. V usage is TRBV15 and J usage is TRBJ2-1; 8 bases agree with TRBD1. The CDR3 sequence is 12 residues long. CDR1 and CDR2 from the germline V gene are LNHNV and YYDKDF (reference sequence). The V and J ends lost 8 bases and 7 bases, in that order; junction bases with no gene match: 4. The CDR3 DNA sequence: TGTGCCACCGACAGGGGTGAAAATGAGCAGTTCTTC. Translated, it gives CATDRGENEQFF.

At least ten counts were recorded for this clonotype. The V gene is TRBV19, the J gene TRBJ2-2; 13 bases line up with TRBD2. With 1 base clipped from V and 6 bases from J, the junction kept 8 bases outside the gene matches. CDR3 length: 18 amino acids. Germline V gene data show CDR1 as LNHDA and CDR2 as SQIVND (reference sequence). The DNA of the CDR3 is TGTGCCAGTAGTATAGGGACTAGCGGGAGTTTAAAGGCCGGGGAGCTGTTTTTT. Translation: CASSIGTSGSLKAGELFF. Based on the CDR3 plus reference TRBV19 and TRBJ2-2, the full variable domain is DGGITQSPKYLFRKEGQNVTLSCEQNLNHDAMYWYRQDPGQGLRLIYYSQIVNDFQKGDIAEGYSVSREKKESFPLTVTSAQKNPTAFYLCASSIGTSGSLKAGELFFGEGSRLTVL.

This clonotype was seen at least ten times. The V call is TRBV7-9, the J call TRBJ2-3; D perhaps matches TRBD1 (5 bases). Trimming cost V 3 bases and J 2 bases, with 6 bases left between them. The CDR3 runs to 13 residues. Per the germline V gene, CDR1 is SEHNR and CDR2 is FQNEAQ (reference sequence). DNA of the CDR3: TGTGCCAGCAGCTTCAGGGTCACAGATACGCAGTATTTT. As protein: CASSFRVTDTQYF.

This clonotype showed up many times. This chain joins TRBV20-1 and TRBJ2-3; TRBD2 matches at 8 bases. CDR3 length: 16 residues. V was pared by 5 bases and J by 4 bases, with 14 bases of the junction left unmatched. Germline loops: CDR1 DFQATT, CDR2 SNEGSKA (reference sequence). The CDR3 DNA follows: TGCAGTGCTCGTCCCGCAGCGGGAGCAATTTCAGATACGCAGTATTTT. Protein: CSARPAAGAISDTQYF.

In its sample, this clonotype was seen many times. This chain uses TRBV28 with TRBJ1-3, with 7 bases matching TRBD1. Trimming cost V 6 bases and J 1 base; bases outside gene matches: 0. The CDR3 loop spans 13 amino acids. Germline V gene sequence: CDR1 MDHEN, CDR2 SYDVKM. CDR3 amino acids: CASRTGSGNTIYF. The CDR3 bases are TGTGCCAGCAGGACAGGGTCTGGAAACACCATATATTTT.

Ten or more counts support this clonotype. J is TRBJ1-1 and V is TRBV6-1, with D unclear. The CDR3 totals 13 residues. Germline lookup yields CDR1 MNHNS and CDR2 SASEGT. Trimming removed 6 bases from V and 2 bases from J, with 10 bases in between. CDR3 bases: TGTGCCAGCAGACGGAACACTAACACTGAAGCTTTCTTT. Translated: CASRRNTNTEAFF.

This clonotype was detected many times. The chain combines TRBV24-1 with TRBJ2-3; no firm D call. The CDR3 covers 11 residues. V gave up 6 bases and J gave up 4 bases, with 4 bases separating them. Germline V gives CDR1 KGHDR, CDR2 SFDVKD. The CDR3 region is CATSQSDTQYF. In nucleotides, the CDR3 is TGTGCCACCAGTCAATCAGATACGCAGTATTTT.

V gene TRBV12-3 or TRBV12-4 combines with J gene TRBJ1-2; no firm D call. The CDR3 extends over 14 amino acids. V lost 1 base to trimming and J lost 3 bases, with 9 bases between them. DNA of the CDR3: TGTGCCAGCAGTTTAGGAGACAAGTACTATGGCTACACCTTC. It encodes CASSLGDKYYGYTF.

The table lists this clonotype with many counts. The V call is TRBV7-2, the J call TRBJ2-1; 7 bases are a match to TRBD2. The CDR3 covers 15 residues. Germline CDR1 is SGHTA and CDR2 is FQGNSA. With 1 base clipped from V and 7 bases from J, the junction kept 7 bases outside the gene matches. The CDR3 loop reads CASSLESGKGNEQFF. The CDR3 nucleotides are TGTGCCAGCAGCTTAGAAAGCGGGAAGGGGAATGAGCAGTTCTTC.